These 24 T cell receptor beta chains originate from one sample sequenced in a study of CD8 T cells in ankylosing spondylitis. Whole-study results and caveats: Ankylosing spondylitis blood appeared to carry a characteristic TCR beta motif of roughly 8 highly homologous variants.

Their target antigens are unknown. A single record per CDR3 protein comes from TCRdb applying MiXCR to the 5' RACE reads. The profile shows some 400,000 distinct CDR3 sequences, about a fifth of them singletons. Sequenced material: blood, either unsorted or a sorted T cell fraction (not recorded which). The receptors stem from a male donor with ankylosing spondylitis.

The rearrangement links TRBV20-1 to TRBJ2-2, with 8 bases that match TRBD1. The CDR3 is 16 amino acids. J lost 4 bases, V lost 6 bases, and 13 bases had no gene match. Germline lookup yields CDR1 DFQATT and CDR2 SNEGSKA (reference sequence). The CDR3 is CSAQAPITGGTGELFF. CDR3 DNA sequence: TGCAGTGCCCAAGCGCCAATCACAGGGGGCACCGGGGAGCTGTTTTTT.

The chain employs TRBV5-1 and TRBJ2-1; no firm D call. The V gene's germline CDR1 is SGHRS and CDR2 YFSETQ. The CDR3 has 12 amino acids. V was clipped by 6 bases and J by 6 bases, with 10 bases between them. CDR3 protein: CASTLTGNEQFF. Written as DNA, the CDR3 is TGCGCCAGCACCCTGACTGGCAATGAGCAGTTCTTC.

The V call is TRBV6-5, the J call TRBJ2-1; 10 nucleotides line up with TRBD2. Germline V gene data show CDR1 as MNHEY and CDR2 as SVGAGI. There are 15 residues in the CDR3. With 0 bases clipped from V and 8 bases from J, the junction kept 4 bases outside the gene matches. CDR3 bases: TGTGCCAGCAGTTACTCGACTAGCGGGTACCATGAGCAGTTCTTC. This gives the protein CASSYSTSGYHEQFF.

This clonotype was counted between two and nine times. The chain combines TRBV27 with TRBJ2-1; D might be TRBD1 or TRBD2, each matching 6 bases. Germline assignment: CDR1 MNHEY and CDR2 SMNVEV (reference sequence). V lost 5 bases and J lost 6, with 11 bases in between. This CDR3 contains 13 residues. DNA for the CDR3: TGTGCCAGCAGTGGATGGGGGGCCAATGAGCAGTTCTTC. Its protein is CASSGWGANEQFF.

The chain recombines TRBV5-1 with TRBJ2-3, with TRBD2 matching 7 bases. Trimming took 2 bases from V and 2 from J; bases not matched to a gene: 8. Germline assignment: CDR1 SGHRS and CDR2 YFSETQ. This CDR3 has 16 residues. The DNA for the CDR3 is TGCGCCAGCAGCTTAGCGGGGAGAGTAGCCACAGATACGCAGTATTTT. Encoded protein: CASSLAGRVATDTQYF.

The rearrangement uses TRBV6-4 and TRBJ2-1; the D gene is possibly TRBD2 (6 bases). Per the germline V gene, CDR1 is MRHNA and CDR2 is SNTAGT. The CDR3 has 20 amino acids. V lost 3 bases and J 2 bases, leaving 26 bases between the germline ends. In nucleotides, the CDR3 is TGTGCCAGCAGTGATTCCTCCCCAGCGGGTGTTAAGCGTCCCTACAATGAGCAGTTCTTC. Residues: CASSDSSPAGVKRPYNEQFF.

V and J are TRBV7-2 and TRBJ2-7; the D is unclear. Germline loops: CDR1 SGHTA, CDR2 FQGNSA. V was pared by 1 base and J by 5 bases, with 15 bases between. The CDR3 consists of 15 residues. DNA for the CDR3: TGTGCCAGCAGCTTAGGCGGCAGAGGAGTCGACGAGCAGTACTTC. It translates to CASSLGGRGVDEQYF.

The J gene is TRBJ2-5, the V gene TRBV5-6, with D perhaps TRBD1 (5 bases). Between the trimmed V and J ends, which lost 4 bases and 1 base, there was a span of 14 bases. The CDR3 consists of 15 residues. The germline CDR1 and CDR2 sequences are SGHDT and YYEEEE. CDR3 residues: CASSKVAGPQETQYF. The CDR3 nucleotides read TGTGCCAGCAGCAAGGTTGCAGGGCCCCAAGAGACCCAGTACTTC.

In DNA, the CDR3 is TGTGCCAGCAGCAAGGTCCGGACTAGCGGGAGCTCCTACGAGCAGTACTTC. This sequence encodes CASSKVRTSGSSYEQYF. The V call is TRBV3-1, the J call TRBJ2-7, with TRBD2 identical over 13 bases. V dropped 5 bases and J dropped 0; count of bases not matched to a gene: 7. This CDR3 spans 17 amino acids. CDR1 and CDR2 (germline): LGHDT, YNNKEL (reference sequence).

The CDR3 region has the DNA TGTGCCAGCAGTGTCAGACCGGGGCCGTACGAGCAGTACTTC. Its protein is CASSVRPGPYEQYF. The chain is built from TRBV25-1 and TRBJ2-7; TRBD1 or TRBD2 may be the D gene (5 bases each). V lost 4 bases, J lost 4 bases, and 14 bases lay in between. Looked up from germline, CDR1 is MGHDK and CDR2 is SYGVNS. This CDR3 is 14 amino acids long.

This chain links TRBV6-6 with TRBJ1-3, with D possibly TRBD1 on 6 matching bases. CDR1 is MNHNY and CDR2 is SVGAGI in the germline V gene (reference sequence). V dropped 5 bases and J dropped 7 bases, with 12 bases sitting between them. This CDR3 spans 13 amino acids. The CDR3 bases are TGTGCCAGCAGTACAACAGGGCTTAACACCATATATTTT. Translating it yields CASSTTGLNTIYF.

The rearrangement links TRBV7-2 to TRBJ1-3; perhaps TRBD1 as D (5 bases). The CDR3 consists of 16 residues. Between the trimmed V and J ends, which lost 6 bases and 0 bases, there was a span of 15 bases. In germline, CDR1 is SGHTA, CDR2 FQGNSA. The CDR3 nucleotides read TGTGCCAGCAGTCATGGGGCAGAAAGCTCTGGAAACACCATATATTTT. Translated: CASSHGAESSGNTIYF.

The sample holds one count of this clonotype. The V gene is TRBV6-2 or TRBV6-3, the J gene TRBJ2-1; possibly TRBD2 for D (5 bases). The CDR3 is made up of 14 amino acids. Germline loops: CDR1 MNHEY, CDR2 SVGEGT. The V end was cut by 5 bases, the J end by 16 bases, with 24 bases between. The CDR3 here is CASSKPQQTKLDFF. The DNA for the CDR3 is TGTGCCAGCAGTAAACCTCAACAGACTAAACTCGACTTCTTC.

This clonotype was picked up many times. The chain joins TRBV29-1 to TRBJ1-1; TRBD1 might be the D (5 bases). Looked up from germline, CDR1 is SQVTM and CDR2 is ANQGSEA. The CDR3 covers 13 residues. Trimming pared 4 bases from V and 4 bases from J, leaving 13 bases between. CDR3: CSVADNFGTEAFF. The DNA for the CDR3 is TGCAGCGTTGCGGACAACTTTGGCACTGAAGCTTTCTTT.

The gene calls are TRBV5-1 and TRBJ2-1; D not certain. Germline CDR1 is SGHRS and CDR2 is YFSETQ. V was shortened by 1 base and J by 8 bases, with 10 bases between the two germline ends. The CDR3 length is 13 residues. The CDR3 DNA sequence: TGCGCCAGCAGCTTGTCCGGAACCCATGAGCAGTTCTTC. It codes for CASSLSGTHEQFF.

This clonotype showed up just a few times. The V call is TRBV12-3 or TRBV12-4, the J call TRBJ2-1; TRBD2 might be the D (5 bases). Trimming left V 5 bases short and J 4 bases short, with 12 bases between. The CDR3 extends over 14 amino acids. The CDR3 region is CASSRASFYNEQFF. CDR3 nucleotides: TGTGCCAGCAGTCGCGCTAGCTTTTACAATGAGCAGTTCTTC.

This clonotype has more than one count but fewer than ten. The V gene is TRBV5-1, the J gene TRBJ2-7; 12 nucleotides align to TRBD2. Germline CDR1 SGHRS, CDR2 YFSETQ. Trimming cost V 0 bases and J 5 bases; bases outside gene matches: 3. CDR3 length: 15 amino acids. The CDR3 sequence is CASSLGLAGAHEQYF. The CDR3, as DNA: TGCGCCAGCAGCTTGGGACTAGCGGGAGCCCACGAGCAGTACTTC.

The chain employs TRBV4-1 and TRBJ2-1; the D gene is possibly TRBD1 (6 bases). The length of the CDR3 is 16 residues. Germline CDR1 and CDR2: MGHRA and YSYEKL. V was clipped by 0 bases and J by 3 bases, with 12 bases between them. In DNA form, the CDR3 reads TGCGCCAGCAGCCAAGATTACAGGGTGGACTACAATGAGCAGTTCTTC. Translating gives CASSQDYRVDYNEQFF.

This chain links TRBV18 with TRBJ2-1, with 12 bases matching TRBD2. The CDR3 covers 17 residues. Unmatched junction bases numbered 7, after V lost 2 bases and J lost 5 bases. The V gene's germline CDR1 is KGHSH and CDR2 LQKENI. The CDR3 DNA is TGTGCCAGCTCACCATCGCTAGCGGGAGGGCAAGACAATGAGCAGTTCTTC. Translating it yields CASSPSLAGGQDNEQFF.

This clonotype was detected a few times. The chain carries TRBV3-1 and TRBJ2-2; no clear D. This CDR3 has 14 residues. The ends were cut back, 1 base at V and 4 bases at J, with 7 bases in the middle. Germline CDR1 LGHDT, CDR2 YNNKEL (reference sequence). Here the CDR3 reads CASSQVPSTGELFF. The CDR3 nucleotides are TGTGCCAGCAGCCAAGTGCCGAGCACCGGGGAGCTGTTTTTT.

The V call is TRBV20-1, the J call TRBJ2-3, with D uncertain. Trimming took 3 bases from V and 6 from J, leaving 4 bases between them. The germline V gene encodes CDR1 DFQATT and CDR2 SNEGSKA (reference sequence). The CDR3 runs to 10 residues. The CDR3 sequence: CSASQDTQYF. CDR3 DNA: TGCAGTGCTAGTCAGGATACGCAGTATTTT.

In this sample, this clonotype turned up a few times. The chain joins TRBV5-1 to TRBJ2-3, with 11 bases that match TRBD1. The V gene's germline CDR1 is SGHRS and CDR2 YFSETQ. The CDR3 totals 19 residues. Trimming cost V 1 base and J 3 bases; bases outside gene matches: 13. The CDR3 sequence is CASSLSPPGTGGFTDTQYF. CDR3 coding DNA: TGCGCCAGCAGCTTGTCCCCACCTGGGACAGGGGGTTTTACAGATACGCAGTATTTT.

V and J are TRBV4-3 and TRBJ2-5; tentative D call: TRBD2 (5 bases). The CDR3 length is 15 residues. Germline-derived CDR1 and CDR2 are LGHNA and YSLEER. V was shortened by 1 base and J by 5 bases, with 14 bases between the two germline ends. CDR3 in amino acids: CASSQGIGRGETQYF. The CDR3 region has the DNA TGCGCCAGCAGCCAAGGTATAGGGAGAGGGGAGACCCAGTACTTC.

The J gene is TRBJ2-1, the V gene TRBV18; the match to TRBD2 covers 10 bases. The CDR3 runs to 17 residues. Germline V gene sequence: CDR1 KGHSH, CDR2 LQKENI. Trimming took 3 bases from V and 7 from J; bases not matched to a gene: 12. CDR3 region: CASSPKPSGSLGNEQFF. The CDR3 coding sequence is TGTGCCAGCTCACCTAAACCTAGCGGGAGCTTGGGGAATGAGCAGTTCTTC.